This entry lists 12 T cell receptor beta chains sequenced from one sample in a study of response to subunit inactivated influenza vaccine. TCRdb re-analysed the RT-PCR reads in MiXCR, keeping a single row per CDR3 protein. The sample holds hundreds of thousands of distinct CDR3 sequences, around 11% seen once. These data also featured in a second study, about T cells expressing NK-cell markers. That paper states: UMI-tagged 5'RACE template switching yielded the TCR beta cDNA.

This specimen was PBMCs from blood, taken on the day of vaccination. Source of these receptors: a man in his fifties or sixties who received an inactivated influenza vaccine.

This clonotype appeared a few times. The chain is built from TRBV10-3 and TRBJ2-7; 9 nucleotides agree with TRBD1. The J segment lost 7 bases and the V segment lost 8 bases, leaving 12 bases of the junction unmatched. The CDR3 covers 14 residues. Per the germline V gene, CDR1 is ENHRY and CDR2 is SYGVKD. The CDR3, as DNA: TGTGCCATCCAAAATCGGGACAGGGTGCATGAGCAGTACTTC. It encodes CAIQNRDRVHEQYF.

CDR3 in DNA: TGTGCCAGCAGCGCGAGCCATGTCTCTGAGACCCAGTACTTC. This sequence encodes CASSASHVSETQYF. This rearrangement joins TRBV7-2 to TRBJ2-5; D remains unclear. From germline, CDR1 is SGHTA and CDR2 FQGNSA. There are 14 residues in the CDR3. The V and J ends lost 5 bases and 5 bases respectively, with 15 bases between them.

The table lists this clonotype with a few counts. V is TRBV15 and J is TRBJ2-3; TRBD1 matches at 7 bases. Germline CDR1 is LNHNV and CDR2 is YYDKDF (reference sequence). Trimming at V came to 8 bases and at J to 2 bases, leaving 10 bases not matched to a gene. This CDR3 contains 15 residues. CDR3 region: CATAWTGGTTDTQYF. In nucleotides, the CDR3 is TGTGCCACCGCCTGGACAGGCGGAACCACAGATACGCAGTATTTT.

This clonotype has at least ten counts. The CDR3 DNA is TGCGCCAGCAGCCTGAATTCTGGAAACACCATATATTTT. Translated: CASSLNSGNTIYF. The gene calls are TRBV5-1 and TRBJ1-3; D unclear. This CDR3 is 13 amino acids long. In germline, CDR1 is SGHRS, CDR2 YFSETQ. V was clipped by 4 bases and J by 1 base, with 6 bases between them.

This clonotype turned up a few times. The rearrangement links TRBV20-1 to TRBJ2-1; TRBD2 matches 8 bases. Trimming removed 1 base from V and 1 base from J; junction bases left unmatched: 3. The CDR3 has 15 residues. Germline-derived CDR1 and CDR2 are DFQATT and SNEGSKA (reference sequence). The CDR3 DNA reads TGCAGTGCTAGAGGCGGCGGGGGGTCCTACAATGAGCAGTTCTTC. It specifies CSARGGGGSYNEQFF.

V is TRBV20-1 and J is TRBJ2-7, with TRBD1 matching 7 bases. Losses at the gene ends were 4 bases for V and 5 bases for J; bases not matched to a gene: 11. CDR3 length: 14 residues. Per the germline V gene, CDR1 is DFQATT and CDR2 is SNEGSKA (reference sequence). The CDR3 sequence is CSATTGLISHEQYF. CDR3 nucleotides: TGCAGTGCTACGACAGGGTTGATAAGCCACGAGCAGTACTTC.

There are a few counts of this clonotype. The rearrangement uses TRBV7-3 and TRBJ2-1, with 9 bases identical to TRBD2. V trimming: 6 bases; J trimming: 1 base; junction bases outside the gene matches: 7. The CDR3 is 16 residues long. CDR1 SGHTA and CDR2 FQGTGA come from the germline V gene. The CDR3 DNA is TGTGCCAGCAGGGAACTAGCGGGCCTTTCCTACAATGAGCAGTTCTTC. Translating gives CASRELAGLSYNEQFF.

This clonotype was observed a handful of times. This chain connects TRBV5-1 to TRBJ2-2; D is ambiguous. The germline CDR1 and CDR2 sequences are SGHRS and YFSETQ. Trimming took 4 bases from V and 6 from J, leaving 13 bases between them. The CDR3 consists of 14 residues. Written as DNA, the CDR3 is TGCGCCAGCAGCCCTGGGGTTTTCCCCGGGGAGCTGTTTTTT. Translated, it gives CASSPGVFPGELFF.

The chain carries TRBV4-3 and TRBJ1-4; D uncertain. Germline V gene data show CDR1 as LGHNA and CDR2 as YSLEER. The CDR3 length is 15 residues. V lost 1 base and J lost 5, with 11 bases in between. The CDR3 sequence: CASSQGVLQNEKLFF. The CDR3 bases are TGCGCCAGCAGCCAAGGAGTGCTACAGAATGAAAAACTGTTTTTT.

This clonotype was seen more than once but under ten times. The chain employs TRBV5-1 and TRBJ2-7, with TRBD2 identical over 10 bases. The CDR3 sequence is 14 residues long. Per the germline V gene, CDR1 is SGHRS and CDR2 is YFSETQ. V lost 2 bases to trimming and J lost 6 bases; unmatched junction nucleotides: 5. This CDR3 is CASSFSSGSSEQYF. The DNA of the CDR3 is TGCGCCAGCAGCTTTTCTAGCGGGAGTTCCGAGCAGTACTTC.

This clonotype was seen a few times. The chain couples TRBV18 to TRBJ2-7; D call uncertain. CDR3 length: 14 amino acids. The germline V gene has CDR1 KGHSH and CDR2 LQKENI. Trimming left V 3 bases short and J 4 bases short, with 13 bases between. The CDR3 nucleotides read TGTGCCAGCTCACCCCCGGCAGCAGCGTACGAGCAGTACTTC. It encodes CASSPPAAAYEQYF.

The sample holds a few counts of this clonotype. J is TRBJ1-1 and V is TRBV6-5, with D possibly being TRBD1 (6 bases). The ends were cut back, 2 bases at V and 0 bases at J, with 22 bases in the middle. The CDR3 has 19 amino acids. CDR1 and CDR2 (germline): MNHEY, SVGAGI. The CDR3 reads CASSYQTTGWEKMNTEAFF. The CDR3 coding sequence is TGTGCCAGCAGTTACCAAACCACAGGGTGGGAGAAAATGAACACTGAAGCTTTCTTT.